Below are 24 T cell receptor beta chains sequenced from a single sample in a study of radiotherapy plus CTLA-4 blockade in lung cancer (dated by TCRdb to 2017 to 2018). Library prep was done by the immunoSEQ multiplex PCR assay. This is the immuneACCESS table as TCRdb keeps it, with only in-frame sequences that have V and J called. A part of the clones is gone; compared with another copy, unresolved V genes explain less than half, and the rest is unexplained. The sample table shows about 120,000 clones, and about 87% are seen once. The top ten clonotypes cover just under 7% of the sample. The sequencing here drew on peripheral blood, taken from a patient treated with radiotherapy plus ipilimumab. The receptor set was obtained from a human donor with non-small cell lung cancer that progressed on radiotherapy plus ipilimumab.

The rearrangement joins TRBV5-1 to TRBJ2-2, with D possibly TRBD2 on 6 matching bases. Per germline, CDR1 SGHRS and CDR2 YFSETQ. The CDR3 consists of 15 residues. The V gene lost 1 base and the J gene lost 6 bases, with 13 bases spanning the gap. Here the CDR3 DNA reads TGCGCCAGCAGCTTGACGACGGGGGTCGCCGGGGAGCTGTTTTTT. It is translated as CASSLTTGVAGELFF.

Note on this clone: Relative to the germline gene, one junction end is altered; a read error may explain this. This rearrangement joins TRBV7-7 to TRBJ2-2, with D possibly being TRBD2 (7 bases). Germline CDR1 reads SSHAT; CDR2 reads FNYEAQ (reference sequence). The CDR3 is 16 residues long. As DNA, the CDR3 is TGTGCTAGCAGCCCCAGGGGAGGGGCGAACACCGGGGAGCTGTTTTTT. Its translation: CASSPRGGANTGELFF.

The chain couples TRBV5-4 to TRBJ1-2, with D perhaps TRBD1 (5 bases). Trimming took 4 bases from V and 1 from J, leaving 17 bases between them. Germline values: CDR1 SGHNT, CDR2 YYREEE (reference sequence). There are 16 residues in the CDR3. The CDR3 is CASSKTATTNNYGYTF. The CDR3 DNA reads as TGTGCCAGCAGCAAGACAGCAACGACCAATAACTATGGCTACACCTTC. Looking up the rest from reference TRBV5-4 and TRBJ1-2 gives the full variable domain: ETGVTQSPTHLIKTRGQQVTLRCSSQSGHNTVSWYQQALGQGPQFIFQYYREEENGRGNFPPRFSGLQFPNYSSELNVNALELDDSALYLCASSKTATTNNYGYTFGSGTRLTVV.

The chain links TRBV13 to TRBJ2-1; no clear D. The CDR3 length is 12 residues. Germline-derived CDR1 and CDR2 are PRHDT and FYEKMQ (reference sequence). V was clipped by 5 bases and J by 9 bases, with 11 bases between them. In nucleotides, the CDR3 is TGTGCCAGCAGCCATCAGTGGGGTGAGCAGTTCTTC. Encoded protein: CASSHQWGEQFF.

The count of this clone is one. The rearrangement links TRBV2 to TRBJ2-1; perhaps TRBD2 as D (7 bases). Germline V gene lookup returns CDR1 SNHLY and CDR2 FYNNEI. Trimming took off 3 bases at V and 7 bases at J, with 22 bases between the two ends. The CDR3 contains 17 residues. In DNA form, the CDR3 reads TGTGCCAGCAGTGAGTCAGGGGCGGGAGTAAATGTTAATGAGCAGTTCTTC. As protein: CASSESGAGVNVNEQFF.

This sequence joins TRBV7-8 and TRBJ2-5; no firm D call. V lost 5 bases to trimming and J lost 7 bases, with 23 bases between them. Germline values: CDR1 SGHVS, CDR2 FQNEAQ. There are 16 residues in the CDR3. The CDR3, as DNA: TGTGCCAGCAGCCTCCTCAGGCGTTTAGAGTATGGGACCCAGTACTTC. Its protein is CASSLLRRLEYGTQYF. Combining the CDR3 with reference TRBV7-8 and TRBJ2-5 gives the whole variable domain GAGVSQSPRYKVAKRGQDVALRCDPISGHVSLFWYQQALGQGPEFLTYFQNEAQLDKSGLPSDRFFAERPEGSVSTLKIQRTQQEDSAVYLCASSLLRRLEYGTQYFGPGTRLLVL.

The chain carries TRBV6-5 and TRBJ2-1; D ambiguous. The CDR3 is 13 amino acids. The ends were cut back, 6 bases at V and 1 base at J, with 7 bases in the middle. CDR1 MNHEY and CDR2 SVGAGI come from the germline V gene. CDR3 sequence reads: CASSQTSYNEQFF. The DNA of the CDR3 is TGTGCCAGCAGCCAGACTTCCTACAATGAGCAGTTCTTC.

V is TRBV5-8 and J is TRBJ2-3; D call uncertain. This CDR3 is built from 15 residues. V gave up 4 bases and J gave up 4 bases, with 16 bases separating them. Germline V gene lookup returns CDR1 SGHTS and CDR2 YDEGEE. CDR3 nucleotides: TGTGCCAGCAGCCTAGACCCCCTCCTCCCAGATACGCAGTATTTT. It encodes CASSLDPLLPDTQYF.

The chain couples TRBV5-5 to TRBJ2-6; D might be TRBD2 (7 bases). Trimming pared 5 bases from V and 0 bases from J, leaving 18 bases between. The CDR3 consists of 18 residues. Looked up from germline, CDR1 is SGHKS and CDR2 is YYEKEE (reference sequence). The CDR3 here is CASRWHREGGSGANVLTF. In DNA form, the CDR3 reads TGTGCCAGCAGATGGCACAGGGAGGGGGGCTCTGGGGCCAACGTCCTGACTTTC.

This clone was counted a single time. The chain recombines TRBV18 with TRBJ2-7; TRBD2 aligns across 7 bases. Germline-derived CDR1 and CDR2 are KGHSH and LQKENI. Trimming cost V 0 bases and J 2 bases; bases outside gene matches: 4. CDR3 size: 15 residues. CDR3 amino acids: CASSPPGRPTYEQYF. In DNA, the CDR3 is TGTGCCAGCTCACCACCCGGGAGGCCTACCTACGAGCAGTACTTC.

This chain joins TRBV7-9 and TRBJ1-2; TRBD1 matches at 7 bases. This CDR3 region has 13 residues. CDR1 is SEHNR, CDR2 FQNEAQ, per germline (reference sequence). V lost 5 bases, J lost 5 bases, and 5 bases stayed unmatched. CDR3 in DNA: TGTGCCAGCAGCGAACAGGGGTTTTATGGCTACACCTTC. It codes for CASSEQGFYGYTF.

The V call is TRBV29-1, the J call TRBJ2-5, with 9 bases fitting TRBD2. Germline V gene sequence: CDR1 SQVTM, CDR2 ANQGSEA. Germline trimming cut 4 bases from V and 1 base from J; bases unmatched to any gene: 4. This CDR3 comprises 14 residues. CDR3 bases: TGCAGCGTTGTCCTAGCGGGAATCCAAGAGACCCAGTACTTC. This translates into CSVVLAGIQETQYF.

The rearrangement uses TRBV5-1 and TRBJ1-2; no firm D call. This CDR3 is 13 amino acids long. Germline V CDR1 and CDR2: SGHRS, YFSETQ. V gave up 0 bases and J gave up 7 bases, with 10 bases separating them. The CDR3 coding sequence is TGCGCCAGCAGCTTGGGAGTCCAAGGTGGCTACACCTTC. Translated: CASSLGVQGGYTF.

The rearrangement joins TRBV19 to TRBJ2-5; the match to TRBD2 covers 13 bases. The V and J ends lost 4 bases and 5 bases, in that order; junction bases with no gene match: 4. This CDR3 is 15 amino acids long. CDR1 LNHDA and CDR2 SQIVND come from the germline V gene (reference sequence). The CDR3 DNA reads as TGTGCCAGTAGTAAGGGACTAGCGGGAAGGGAGACCCAGTACTTC. It codes for CASSKGLAGRETQYF.

The rearrangement links TRBV18 to TRBJ2-2, with D tentatively TRBD1 (6 bases). Between the trimmed V and J ends, which lost 2 bases and 4 bases, there was a span of 8 bases. The CDR3 runs 14 residues. Germline V CDR1 and CDR2: KGHSH, LQKENI. The chain's CDR3 is CASSPGGGTGELFF. The CDR3 DNA is TGTGCCAGCTCACCAGGGGGCGGCACCGGGGAGCTGTTTTTT. The full variable domain, with the rest looked up from reference TRBV18 and TRBJ2-2, is NAGVMQNPRHLVRRRGQEARLRCSPMKGHSHVYWYRQLPEEGLKFMVYLQKENIIDESGMPKERFSAEFPKEGPSILRIQQVVRGDSAAYFCASSPGGGTGELFFGEGSRLTVL.

The rearrangement joins TRBV13 to TRBJ2-5; D not resolved. Germline V gene lookup returns CDR1 PRHDT and CDR2 FYEKMQ (reference sequence). The V end was cut by 0 bases, the J end by 0 bases, with 8 bases between. This CDR3 spans 15 amino acids. The CDR3, as DNA: TGTGCCAGCAGCTTAGGTAGGACGTACCAAGAGACCCAGTACTTC. Its protein product is CASSLGRTYQETQYF.

The chain links TRBV12-5 to TRBJ1-5, with TRBD1 identical over 7 bases. From germline, CDR1 is LGHNT and CDR2 FRNRAP. The CDR3 runs 16 residues. V lost 3 bases, J lost 3 bases, and 8 bases stayed unmatched. The CDR3 loop is CASGFSRGDFNQPQHF. The CDR3 region has the DNA TGTGCTAGTGGTTTCTCCAGGGGGGACTTCAATCAGCCCCAGCATTTT. The full variable domain, in which reference TRBV12-5 and TRBJ1-5 provide the parts outside the CDR3, is DARVTQTPRHKVTEMGQEVTMRCQPILGHNTVFWYRQTMMQGLELLAYFRNRAPLDDSGMPKDRFSAEMPDATLATLKIQPSEPRDSAVYFCASGFSRGDFNQPQHFGDGTRLSIL.

J is TRBJ2-7 and V is TRBV11-2, with 8 positions matching TRBD2. This CDR3 contains 14 residues. Per germline, CDR1 SGHAT and CDR2 FQNNGV. Trimming at V came to 5 bases and at J to 7 bases, leaving 10 bases not matched to a gene. CDR3 in amino acids: CASSTPGGPWEQYF. As DNA, the CDR3 is TGTGCCAGCAGCACACCGGGAGGGCCTTGGGAGCAGTACTTC. Complete variable domain (other parts from reference TRBV11-2 and TRBJ2-7): EAGVAQSPRYKIIEKRQSVAFWCNPISGHATLYWYQQILGQGPKLLIQFQNNGVVDDSQLPKDRFSAERLKGVDSTLKIQPAKLEDSAVYLCASSTPGGPWEQYFGPGTRLTVT.

The chain carries TRBV5-1 and TRBJ1-1; possibly TRBD1 for D (5 bases). The CDR3 covers 15 residues. Per germline, CDR1 SGHRS and CDR2 YFSETQ. V lost 3 bases and J 7 bases, leaving 19 bases between the germline ends. The CDR3 protein is CASSYGVGVYSEAFF. DNA of the CDR3: TGCGCCAGCAGCTATGGGGTGGGGGTGTATAGTGAAGCTTTCTTT.

In this sample, this clone turned up a few times. V and J are TRBV19 and TRBJ1-5, with 7 bases fitting TRBD1. CDR3 length: 13 residues. Germline lookup yields CDR1 LNHDA and CDR2 SQIVND (reference sequence). Unmatched junction bases numbered 4, after V lost 9 bases and J lost 2 bases. CDR3 sequence reads: CASGDSGNQPQHF. The CDR3 DNA reads as TGTGCCAGCGGGGACAGCGGCAATCAGCCCCAGCATTTT.

This clone occurred once. V usage is TRBV7-2 and J usage is TRBJ2-1; 11 bases fit TRBD2. Germline values: CDR1 SGHTA, CDR2 FQGNSA. This CDR3 region has 15 residues. J gave up 5 bases and V 1 base, and 1 base lay outside the gene matches. The CDR3 sequence is CASSLEGLADNEQFF. DNA for the CDR3: TGTGCCAGCAGCTTAGAGGGACTAGCGGACAATGAGCAGTTCTTC.

The chain uses TRBV6-1 and TRBJ1-1; D is unclear. The CDR3 consists of 13 residues. The V gene's germline CDR1 is MNHNS and CDR2 SASEGT. V gave up 5 bases and J gave up 1 base, with 8 bases separating them. The chain's CDR3 is CASSMTENTEAFF. The CDR3 nucleotides read TGTGCCAGCAGTATGACGGAGAACACTGAAGCTTTCTTT.

The rearrangement links TRBV27 to TRBJ2-7; D may be TRBD2 (6 bases). Germline CDR1 and CDR2: MNHEY and SMNVEV (reference sequence). This CDR3 has 14 residues. V shed 6 bases and J shed 0 bases, with 12 bases lying between them. The CDR3 loop reads CASRRGDSSYEQYF. DNA of the CDR3: TGTGCCAGCAGGCGGGGTGATAGCTCCTACGAGCAGTACTTC.

V is TRBV5-4 and J is TRBJ2-7; a possible D gene is TRBD1 (5 bases). Germline assignment: CDR1 SGHNT and CDR2 YYREEE (reference sequence). The CDR3 is 15 amino acids. Deletions cut 0 bases from V and 5 bases from J, with 15 bases between. CDR3 residues: CASSLEPGRVHEQYF. The CDR3 DNA is TGTGCCAGCAGCTTGGAGCCAGGGCGTGTTCACGAGCAGTACTTC.